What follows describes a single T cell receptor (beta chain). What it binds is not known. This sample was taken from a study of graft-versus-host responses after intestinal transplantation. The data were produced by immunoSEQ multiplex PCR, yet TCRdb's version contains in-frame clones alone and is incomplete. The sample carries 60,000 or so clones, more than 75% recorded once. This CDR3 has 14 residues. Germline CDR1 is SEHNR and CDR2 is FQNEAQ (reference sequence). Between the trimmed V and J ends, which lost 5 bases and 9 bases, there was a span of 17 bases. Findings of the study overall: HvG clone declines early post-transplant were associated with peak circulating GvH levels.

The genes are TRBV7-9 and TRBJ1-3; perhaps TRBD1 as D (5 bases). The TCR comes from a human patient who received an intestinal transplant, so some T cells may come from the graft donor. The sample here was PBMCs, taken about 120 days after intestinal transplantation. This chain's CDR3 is CASSPPGAQSTIYF. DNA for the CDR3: TGTGCCAGCAGCCCGCCCGGGGCCCAGAGCACCATATATTTT.